Listed below are T cell receptor beta chains from one sample, sequenced in a study of blood T cell repertoires in COVID-19. Sequencing was performed with immunoSEQ multiplex PCR; in TCRdb, only in-frame clones are kept and a portion is missing. In the table there are roughly 43,000 clones, 82% of which are singletons. The sample was peripheral blood. All receptors come from a woman between 70 and 85 years old with acute or convalescent COVID-19. CDR3s include the opening cysteine and the closing phenylalanine or tryptophan. Fields, in order: CDR3 DNA, CDR3 protein, clone size, J gene, V gene, D gene. D genes are given only for firm matches. Clone size, where shown, is once, few, many, or a class for clones that have expanded.

TGCGCCAGCAGCCAAGAGGGACTAGTGGGACAAGAGACCCAGTACTTC,CASSQEGLVGQETQYF,.,TRBJ2-5,TRBV4-3,TRBD2
TGTGCCAGCACCCTAGGGACAGGAGGAGATACGCAGTATTTT,CASTLGTGGDTQYF,once,TRBJ2-3,TRBV5-5,TRBD1
TGTGCCAGCAGCAGGTCCAGGGGCCTCTATGGCTACACCTTC,CASSRSRGLYGYTF,.,TRBJ1-2,TRBV21-1,.
TGTGCCACCTCGGACTATGGCTACACCTTC,CATSDYGYTF,once,TRBJ1-2,TRBV19,.
TGTGCCAGCAGTTTATCCAGGGGGCGAACCGGGGAGCTGTTTTTT,CASSLSRGRTGELFF,few,TRBJ2-2,TRBV27,TRBD1
TGTGCCAGCAGTTTAAACGGGAACGAGCAGTACTTC,CASSLNGNEQYF,.,TRBJ2-7,TRBV27,.
TGTGCCAGCAGTGAGGGCAGATTGAACACTGAAGCTTTCTTT,CASSEGRLNTEAFF,.,TRBJ1-1,TRBV6-1,.
TGTGCCAGCAGTGAAGCGCGGGACCGAAATTCACCCCTCCACTTT,CASSEARDRNSPLHF,.,TRBJ1-6,TRBV6-1,.
TGTGCCAGCAGAGCTTTGGACAGCTCTGGAAACACCATATATTTT,CASRALDSSGNTIYF,.,TRBJ1-3,TRBV6-5,.
TGTGCCAGCAGTTCGGGACAGGGGGGGGACTATGGCTACACCTTC,CASSSGQGGDYGYTF,.,TRBJ1-2,TRBV6-5,TRBD1
TGTGCCAGCACCCCTCAGACAGGGGCTGGAAACACCATATATTTT,CASTPQTGAGNTIYF,.,TRBJ1-3,TRBV7-2,TRBD1
TGTGCCAGCAGCCAAGCGGGGAGGGACTATGGCTACACCTTC,CASSQAGRDYGYTF,.,TRBJ1-2,TRBV3-1/TRBV3-2,.
TGTGCCAGCAGCGTCCAGAGTGGGACAGGGCGGACAGATACGCAGTATTTT,CASSVQSGTGRTDTQYF,.,TRBJ2-3,TRBV9,TRBD1
TGTGCCAGCAGATCCCTAGCGGCCTACGACAATGAGCAGTTCTTC,CASRSLAAYDNEQFF,.,TRBJ2-1,TRBV7-9,TRBD2
TGTGCCAGCAGAGCGAGACCTCAAGCCAGGGGGCAGCCCCAGCATTTT,CASRARPQARGQPQHF,.,TRBJ1-5,TRBV28,TRBD1
TGCGCCAGCAGCCAAGGTGTTAGCGGGACAGAGCAGTTCTTC,CASSQGVSGTEQFF,.,TRBJ2-1,TRBV4-1,TRBD2
TGTGCCAGCCTGCGGACAGGGTCGACTGAAGCTTTCTTT,CASLRTGSTEAFF,.,TRBJ1-1,TRBV3-1/TRBV3-2,TRBD1
TGCGCCAGCAGCTCAAACAGGGGGCTGGAGACCCAGTACTTC,CASSSNRGLETQYF,.,TRBJ2-5,TRBV5-1,TRBD1
TGTGCCTGGAGGTTAAGTCCGGCGGACACTGAAGCTTTCTTT,CAWRLSPADTEAFF,.,TRBJ1-1,TRBV30,.
TGTGCCAGCAGTACCGCAAGGGGCGGAAGCAATCAGCCCCAGCATTTT,CASSTARGGSNQPQHF,.,TRBJ1-5,TRBV28,.
TGTGCCAGCAGGCGTTTTAGCGGGAGTACGGACACCGGGGAGCTGTTTTTT,CASRRFSGSTDTGELFF,medium-sized,TRBJ2-2,TRBV2,TRBD2
TGTGCCAGCAGTAGGGCGGGGACTCTGGATACGCAGTATTTT,CASSRAGTLDTQYF,.,TRBJ2-3,TRBV27,.
TGCGCCAGCAGCGCCGGACTAGCGGGCTACAATGAGCAGTTCTTC,CASSAGLAGYNEQFF,.,TRBJ2-1,TRBV5-1,TRBD2
TGTGCCAGCAGGGGACAAACTGAAAAACTGTTTTTT,CASRGQTEKLFF,.,TRBJ1-4,TRBV25-1,.
TGTGCCAGCGGATGGGTGGCGGGGTTGGGTTACCAAGAGACCCAGTACTTC,CASGWVAGLGYQETQYF,.,TRBJ2-5,TRBV3-1/TRBV3-2,.
TGTGCCACCAGTCAAAATTTGGAGCAGTACTTC,CATSQNLEQYF,.,TRBJ2-7,TRBV24-1,.
TGTGCCAGCAGTCAAACGCCGGGTCTGTCCTACGAGCAGTACTTC,CASSQTPGLSYEQYF,.,TRBJ2-7,TRBV27,.
TGCAGCGTTGTTGACAGGGTAAATGAAAAACTGTTTTTT,CSVVDRVNEKLFF,once,TRBJ1-4,TRBV29-1,TRBD1
TGTGCCAGCAAAGAAGGGGTTTTCGTCGGGGAGCTGTTTTTT,CASKEGVFVGELFF,.,TRBJ2-2,TRBV6-5,.
TGTGCCAGTATAGGAACGCCCTCACGGCGGGGATCTGACTATGGCTACACCTTC,CASIGTPSRRGSDYGYTF,few,TRBJ1-2,TRBV19,.
TGTGCCAGCAGCCAAGCAGGCGGGAGTCAAGAGACCCAGTACTTC,CASSQAGGSQETQYF,.,TRBJ2-5,TRBV3-1/TRBV3-2,TRBD2
TGTGCCAGCAGGGACAGGGTCGGAGCCCTGGAGACCCAGTACTTC,CASRDRVGALETQYF,few,TRBJ2-5,TRBV28,TRBD1
TGTGCCAGTAGCCCTCGTGGGGGCGGCTCACCCCTCCACTTT,CASSPRGGGSPLHF,few,TRBJ1-6,TRBV19,.
TGTGCCAGCCTTAGCGGGAGGCACACCGGGGAGCTGTTTTTT,CASLSGRHTGELFF,.,TRBJ2-2,TRBV2,TRBD2
TGTGCCAGCTCGCGACTTAGCGGGGCTTCCTACGAGCAGTACTTC,CASSRLSGASYEQYF,.,TRBJ2-7,TRBV6-5,TRBD2
TGTGCCAGCAGCTTAGGGGGGACAGGGGACTATGGCTACACCTTC,CASSLGGTGDYGYTF,.,TRBJ1-2,TRBV13,TRBD1
TGTGCCAGCAGCCCACAGCTAGCGGGAGGGCCCTGGGGGCAGTACTTC,CASSPQLAGGPWGQYF,few,TRBJ2-7,TRBV3-1/TRBV3-2,TRBD2
TGTGCCAGCAGCGGACAGGGGAAGGGGGCCACTGAAGCTTTCTTT,CASSGQGKGATEAFF,.,TRBJ1-1,TRBV9,TRBD1
TGTGCCACCAGCAGGGTAGCGGGAGGCTCCTACAATGAGCAGTTCTTC,CATSRVAGGSYNEQFF,.,TRBJ2-1,TRBV15,TRBD2
TGTGCCAGCAGCTCCACTAGCGGGAGCCACAATGAGCAGTTCTTC,CASSSTSGSHNEQFF,once,TRBJ2-1,TRBV7-2,TRBD2
TGTGCCACCAGTGACCCCGGGACAGGTTCGGACGAGCAGTACTTC,CATSDPGTGSDEQYF,once,TRBJ2-7,TRBV24-1,TRBD1
TGCGCCAGCAGTACAGGGGGCCCGAACACCGGGGAGCTGTTTTTT,CASSTGGPNTGELFF,.,TRBJ2-2,TRBV10-1,TRBD1
TGTGCCTGGAGTCACCGGGGGAGGAGCTCCTACAATGAGCAGTTCTTC,CAWSHRGRSSYNEQFF,.,TRBJ2-1,TRBV30,.
TGTGCCAGCAAGGGGGTCTGGGGCTACACCTTC,CASKGVWGYTF,.,TRBJ1-2,TRBV27,.
TGCGCCAGCAGCGGACGACAGGGGATAAACACTGAAGCTTTCTTT,CASSGRQGINTEAFF,once,TRBJ1-1,TRBV5-1,TRBD1
TGTGCCAGCAGTTACTCCACAGGTTCTCGTGCAGATACGCAGTATTTT,CASSYSTGSRADTQYF,.,TRBJ2-3,TRBV6-5,.
TGCGCCAGCAGCCGCGCCCTCCAGAACACTGAAGCTTTCTTT,CASSRALQNTEAFF,.,TRBJ1-1,TRBV10-1,.
TGTGCCAGCAGCCCCTCGGGACACAGCTACAATGAGCAGTTCTTC,CASSPSGHSYNEQFF,.,TRBJ2-1,TRBV7-3,.
TGTGCCAGCAGCCAAGACACCAGGTTCTTCTCTGGAAACACCATATATTTT,CASSQDTRFFSGNTIYF,.,TRBJ1-3,TRBV14,.
TGTGCCAGCAGCTTAGAACGCGTTGCAGATACGCAGTATTTT,CASSLERVADTQYF,.,TRBJ2-3,TRBV7-2,.
TGTGCCAGCAGTTACTCGTGGGAGGGAGCTTTCTTT,CASSYSWEGAFF,.,TRBJ1-1,TRBV6-2/TRBV6-3,.
TGTGCCAGCAGCTTACGGACTGCAAACACCGGGGAGCTGTTTTTT,CASSLRTANTGELFF,once,TRBJ2-2,TRBV7-3,.
TGTGCCAGCAGCTTAGGGACTGGCCCCGAGACCCAGTACTTC,CASSLGTGPETQYF,.,TRBJ2-5,TRBV11-3,.